The TCR beta chain under discussion was sequenced for a study of blood T cell repertoires in COVID-19 (TCRdb year 2020). Some background on the complete study: Collaborator samples came from the United States, Italy and Spain and covered acute and convalescent phases of COVID-19. The prospective study material was composed of cDNA or gDNA derived from T cells, B-cell-depleted T cells, or PBMCs. Subjects who had been exposed to COVID-19, were actively infected with it, or had recovered from it provided the deeply sampled blood TCRbeta repertoires that made up the dataset. The repertoires were released in a freely available public database intended as a resource for research on the immune response to SARS-CoV-2. The samples were drawn from the first 160 participants of the ongoing ImmuneRACE study and from 950 to 1,500 subjects provided by 6 global collaborators. A de-identified subject ID, COVID-19 status, age in years and sex were almost always included in the sample metadata. HLA class I and class II types, where available, came from metadata supplied by the sample provider rather than from assay-based typing. Beyond this particular receptor, the publication reports: The amount of clinical and demographic metadata varied by source and participant and was provided uncurated.

The V end loses 0 bases and the J end loses 6 bases, and a stretch of 12 bases separates them. Reading the germline V gene gives CDR1 SGHRS and CDR2 YFSETQ. The CDR3, cysteine through phenylalanine, is 14 amino acids long. The kept DNA is CDR3 alone, 42 bases in frame from the first base. TCRbeta CDR3 regions were amplified from genomic DNA by means of the immunoSEQ Assay, a bias-controlled multiplex PCR. Concerning the study's data processing: The number of nucleated cells in each sample was estimated from the amplification of reference gene primers within the assay. To quantify the absolute abundance of each unique TCRbeta CDR3 rearrangement, sequence reads were collapsed and filtered. For each sample, productive Simpson clonality was calculated as the square root of Simpson's diversity index over productive rearrangements. In its TCRdb copy, this immuneACCESS table keeps in-frame sequences only and misses some clones. Where compared with another copy, unresolved V genes explain less than half of these, and the others have no known cause. V, J and clone size reflect that table, while D and trimming were determined from the DNA. The sample table contains tens of thousands of clones; only one count was recorded for approximately 88% of them. The ten largest account for less than 4.5% of the sample.

Of note for this clone: There is no known antigen for this receptor. No quality values exist for individual bases; no much larger clone is one base distant.

Each collaborating institution followed its own protocols to collect whole blood in K2EDTA tubes. For TCRbeta analysis, collaborator samples were shipped as frozen whole blood, as isolated PBMCs, or as DNA extracted from either sample type. The sample taken for sequencing was peripheral blood. This receptor was taken from a man over 45 with active COVID-19. This chain is built from TRBV5-1 and TRBJ1-1; a tentative D call is TRBD1 (6 bases match). The sequence in DNA is TGCGCCAGCAGCTTGGGGGCAGGGGCCGCTGAAGCTTTCTTT. It codes for CASSLGAGAAEAFF. Here the CDR3 is joined to the reference TRBV5-1 and TRBJ1-1 genes, and the full variable domain is: KAGVTQTPRYLIKTRGQQVTLSCSPISGHRSVSWYQQTPGQGLQFLFEYFSETQRNKGNFPGRFSGRQFSNSRSEMNVSTLELGDSALYLCASSLGAGAAEAFFGQGTRLTVV.